This T cell receptor (beta chain) originates from a study of Ad26.COV2.S vaccination and SARS-CoV-2 variants. Whole-study results and caveats: Vaccine recipients had higher spike-specific TCR breadth than placebo recipients. Comparability of non-spike TCR breadth was observed across vaccine and placebo recipients.

Sequencing used immunoSEQ multiplex PCR; TCRdb keeps in-frame clones, though not all of them. Of some 330,000 clones listed, 85% to 90% were seen once; the top ten hold around 5%. On this clone itself: Its antigen is currently unknown.

The germline gives CDR1 SGHRS, CDR2 YFSETQ. This CDR3 is 15 amino acids long. V was shortened by 0 bases and J by 13 bases, with 17 bases between the two germline ends. Treatment specified: some 20 received Ad26.COV2.S at low or high dose, single or two shots; about five received placebo; per-sample allocation not given. Sampling was performed 63 days after the first vaccine or placebo injection. It was Wuhan-strain SARS-CoV-2 spike that the Ad26 vaccine vector expressed. The V and J genes are TRBV5-1 and TRBJ1-6, with D tentatively TRBD1 (5 bases). The clonotype was recovered from a person between 18 and 60 years old who received the Ad26.COV2.S COVID-19 vaccine or a placebo. The source was peripheral blood, collected in a trial of Ad26.COV2.S vaccine versus placebo. CDR3 in amino acids: CASSLDGDPVVPLHF. In nucleotides, the CDR3 is TGCGCCAGCAGCTTGGATGGGGACCCCGTAGTGCCCCTCCACTTT.